This T cell receptor beta chain was recorded in a study of blood T cell repertoires in COVID-19. Turning to the study itself: Samples representing acute and convalescent COVID-19 were sourced from the United States, Italy and Spain. T cells, B-cell-depleted T cells, or PBMCs provided the cDNA or gDNA that served as material.

As originally analysed: Estimation of nucleated cell counts relied on the amplification of reference gene primers. Assay: immunoSEQ multiplex PCR; the TCRdb copy retains only in-frame clones and omits some. V, J and clone size reflect that table, while D and trimming were determined from the DNA. Altogether approximately 220,000 clones are present, approximately 91% being singletons, with the ten largest covering roughly 0.69%. The V segment lost 4 bases and the J segment 5 bases; nucleotides outside the gene matches: 12. Germline CDR1 is LGHDT and CDR2 is YNNKEL (reference sequence). The CDR3 totals 16 residues.

Material: peripheral blood. This sequence originates from a man aged 35 to 55 with acute or convalescent COVID-19. The genes are TRBV3-1 (or the pseudogene TRBV3-2) and TRBJ2-3; 7 bases align to TRBD2. The CDR3 DNA is TGTGCCAGCAGCCGGGAGTTAGCGGGCGGAGGAGATACGCAGTATTTT. It specifies CASSRELAGGGDTQYF.